This T cell receptor (beta chain) was captured in a study of radiotherapy plus CTLA-4 blockade in lung cancer. The germline V and J ends were trimmed by 3 bases and 0 bases, with 9 bases remaining between them. The CDR3 runs to 13 residues. Germline V CDR1 and CDR2: GTSNPN, SVGIG (reference sequence). The repertoire was sequenced with immunoSEQ multiplex PCR; TCRdb's copy has only in-frame clones and lacks some. Of approximately 60,000 clones listed, around four fifths are singletons. The study's findings and limits: Among blood TCR repertoires after radiotherapy plus ipilimumab, tumor-derived clones expanded.

Of note for this clone: The antigen is not known.

The specimen was peripheral blood, collected from a patient treated with radiotherapy plus ipilimumab. The chain couples TRBV30 to TRBJ2-7; D not resolved. The receptor was isolated from a human donor with non-small cell lung cancer whose response to radiotherapy plus ipilimumab could not be evaluated. CDR3 in DNA: TGTGCCTGGAGCTTCGCGAGCTCCTACGAGCAGTACTTC. Amino acids: CAWSFASSYEQYF. Filled out from reference TRBV30 and TRBJ2-7, the complete variable domain reads SQTIHQWPATLVQPVGSPLSLECTVEGTSNPNLYWYRQAAGRGLQLLFYSVGIGQISSEVPQNLSASRPQDRQFILSSKKLLLSDSGFYLCAWSFASSYEQYFGPGTRLTVT.